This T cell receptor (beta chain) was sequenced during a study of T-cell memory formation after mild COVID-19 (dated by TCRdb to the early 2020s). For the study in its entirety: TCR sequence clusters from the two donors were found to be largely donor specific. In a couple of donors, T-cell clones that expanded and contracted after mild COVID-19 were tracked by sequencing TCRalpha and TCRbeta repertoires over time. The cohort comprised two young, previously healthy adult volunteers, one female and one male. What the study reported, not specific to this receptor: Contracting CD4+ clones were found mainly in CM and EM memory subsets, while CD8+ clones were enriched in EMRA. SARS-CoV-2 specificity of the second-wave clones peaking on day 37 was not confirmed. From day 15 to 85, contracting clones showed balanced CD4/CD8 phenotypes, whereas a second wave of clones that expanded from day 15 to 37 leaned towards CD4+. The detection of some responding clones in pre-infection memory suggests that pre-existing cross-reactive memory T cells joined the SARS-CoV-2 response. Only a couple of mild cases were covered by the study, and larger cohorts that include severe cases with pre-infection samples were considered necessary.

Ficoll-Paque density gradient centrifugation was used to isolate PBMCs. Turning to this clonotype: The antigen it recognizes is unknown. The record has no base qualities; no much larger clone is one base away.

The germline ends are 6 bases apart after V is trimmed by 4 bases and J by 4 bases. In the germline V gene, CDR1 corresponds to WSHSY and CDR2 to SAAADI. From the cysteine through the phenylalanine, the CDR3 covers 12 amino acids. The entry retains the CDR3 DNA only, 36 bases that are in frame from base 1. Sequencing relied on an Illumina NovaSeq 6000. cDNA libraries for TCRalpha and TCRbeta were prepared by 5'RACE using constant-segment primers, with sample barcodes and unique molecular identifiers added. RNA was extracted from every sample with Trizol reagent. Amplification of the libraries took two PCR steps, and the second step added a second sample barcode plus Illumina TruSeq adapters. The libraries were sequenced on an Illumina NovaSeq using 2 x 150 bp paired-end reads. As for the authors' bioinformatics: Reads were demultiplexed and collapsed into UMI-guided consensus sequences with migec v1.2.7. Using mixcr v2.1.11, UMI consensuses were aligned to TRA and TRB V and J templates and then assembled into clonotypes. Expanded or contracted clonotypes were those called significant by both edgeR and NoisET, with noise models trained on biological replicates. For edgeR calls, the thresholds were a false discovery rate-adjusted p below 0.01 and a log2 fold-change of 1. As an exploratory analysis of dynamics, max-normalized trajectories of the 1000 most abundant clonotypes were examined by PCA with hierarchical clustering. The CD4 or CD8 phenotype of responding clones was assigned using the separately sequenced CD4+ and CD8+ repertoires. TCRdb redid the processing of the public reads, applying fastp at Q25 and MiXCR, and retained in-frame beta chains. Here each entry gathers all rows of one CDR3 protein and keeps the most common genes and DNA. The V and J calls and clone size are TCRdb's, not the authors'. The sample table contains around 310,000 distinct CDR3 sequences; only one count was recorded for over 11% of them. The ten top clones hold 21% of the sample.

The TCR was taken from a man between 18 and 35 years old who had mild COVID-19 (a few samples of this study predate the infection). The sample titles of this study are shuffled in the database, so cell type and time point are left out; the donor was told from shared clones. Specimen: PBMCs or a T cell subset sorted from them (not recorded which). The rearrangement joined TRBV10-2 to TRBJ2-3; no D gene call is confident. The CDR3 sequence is CASSGDADTQYF. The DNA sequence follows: TGCGCCAGCAGTGGTGACGCAGATACGCAGTATTTT.